The clone carrying this TCR beta chain came up once. Its antigen is as yet unknown. This sample was taken from a study of OX40 agonist ivuxolimab in advanced cancers. Study background: Treatment of patients was with ivuxolimab, an agonistic anti-OX40 (CD134) antibody. Study-level results: Averaging showed that CD8+ T cells had more expanded clones than CD4+ did.

Method: immunoSEQ multiplex PCR; TCRdb's copy keeps in-frame clones and lacks some. The sample yields roughly 34,000 clones, 65% to 80% seen once. The CDR3 runs to 13 residues. V lost 7 bases to trimming and J lost 6 bases; unmatched junction nucleotides: 2. Germline V gene sequence: CDR1 SNHLY, CDR2 FYNNEI. The sequence derives from an adult with an advanced solid tumor such as melanoma, head and neck, liver or kidney cancer. Specimen: CD4+ or CD8+ T cells sorted from blood, collected in a trial of the OX40 agonist ivuxolimab. This chain connects TRBV2 to TRBJ1-4; 10 bases are a match to TRBD1. CDR3: CASKDRGDEKLFF. DNA of the CDR3: TGTGCCAGCAAGGACAGGGGGGATGAAAAACTGTTTTTT.